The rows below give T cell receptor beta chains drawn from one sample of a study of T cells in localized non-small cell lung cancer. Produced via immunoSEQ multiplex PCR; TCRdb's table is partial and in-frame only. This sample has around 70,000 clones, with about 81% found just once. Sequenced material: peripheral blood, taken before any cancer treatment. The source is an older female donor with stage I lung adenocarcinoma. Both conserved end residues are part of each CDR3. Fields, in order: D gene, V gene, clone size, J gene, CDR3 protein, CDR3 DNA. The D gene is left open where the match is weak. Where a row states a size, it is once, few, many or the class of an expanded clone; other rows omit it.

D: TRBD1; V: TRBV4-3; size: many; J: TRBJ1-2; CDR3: CASSQVGGDGYTF; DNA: TGCGCCAGCAGCCAAGTAGGGGGCGATGGCTACACCTTC
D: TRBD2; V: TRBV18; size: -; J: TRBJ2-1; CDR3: CASSPLAGHTYNEQFF; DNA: TGTGCCAGCTCACCACTAGCGGGCCATACCTACAATGAGCAGTTCTTC
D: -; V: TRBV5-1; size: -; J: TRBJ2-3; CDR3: CASSLGGIGTDTQYF; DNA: TGCGCCAGCAGCTTGGGAGGGATCGGCACAGATACGCAGTATTTT
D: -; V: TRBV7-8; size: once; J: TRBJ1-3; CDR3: CASSSSVTGNTIYF; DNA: TGTGCCAGCAGCTCCTCGGTTACGGGAAACACCATATATTTT
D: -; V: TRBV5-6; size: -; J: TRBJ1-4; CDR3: CASSLIGVEGNEKLFF; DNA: TGTGCCAGCAGCTTGATAGGGGTAGAGGGAAATGAAAAACTGTTTTTT
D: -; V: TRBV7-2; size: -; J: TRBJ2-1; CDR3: CASSLASGSSYNEQFF; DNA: TGTGCCAGCAGCTTAGCATCCGGGAGCTCCTACAATGAGCAGTTCTTC
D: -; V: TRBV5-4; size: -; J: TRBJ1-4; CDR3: CASSLAGSSSEKLFF; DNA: TGTGCCAGCAGCTTGGCGGGTTCGTCGAGTGAAAAACTGTTTTTT
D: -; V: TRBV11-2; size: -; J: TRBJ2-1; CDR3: CASSLDPDYSYNEQFF; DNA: TGTGCCAGCAGCTTAGATCCCGATTACTCCTACAATGAGCAGTTCTTC
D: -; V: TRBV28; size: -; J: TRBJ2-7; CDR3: CASSPTWTVTYEQYF; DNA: TGTGCCAGCAGCCCGACGTGGACGGTGACCTACGAGCAGTACTTC
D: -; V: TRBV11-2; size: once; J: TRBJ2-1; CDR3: CASSLAGHEQFF; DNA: TGTGCCAGCAGCTTAGCAGGGCATGAGCAGTTCTTC
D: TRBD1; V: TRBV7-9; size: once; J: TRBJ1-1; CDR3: CASTGTGGYEAFF; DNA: TGTGCCAGTACCGGGACAGGGGGCTACGAAGCTTTCTTT
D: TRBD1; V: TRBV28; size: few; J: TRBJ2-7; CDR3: CASSQRTGQYEQYF; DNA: TGTGCCAGCAGTCAGAGGACAGGGCAGTACGAGCAGTACTTC
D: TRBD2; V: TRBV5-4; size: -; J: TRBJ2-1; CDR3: CASGRGLAGYEQFF; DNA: TGTGCCAGCGGGAGGGGACTAGCGGGGTATGAGCAGTTCTTC
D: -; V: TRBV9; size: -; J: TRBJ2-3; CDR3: CASSVRVADTQYF; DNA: TGTGCCAGCAGCGTCAGGGTGGCAGATACGCAGTATTTT
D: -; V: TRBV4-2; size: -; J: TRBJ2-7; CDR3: CASSQDPGSYEQYF; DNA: TGTGCCAGCAGCCAAGATCCGGGCTCCTACGAGCAGTACTTC
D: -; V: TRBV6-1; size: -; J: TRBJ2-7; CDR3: CASSERGRFSSYEQYF; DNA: TGTGCCAGCAGTGAAAGGGGCAGGTTCAGCTCCTACGAGCAGTACTTC
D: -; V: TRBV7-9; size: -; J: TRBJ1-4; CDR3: CASRSLWDEKLFF; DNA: TGTGCCAGCAGGTCCCTGTGGGATGAAAAACTGTTTTTT
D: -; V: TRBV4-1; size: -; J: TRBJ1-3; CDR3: CASSQLGTGNTIYF; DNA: TGCGCCAGCAGCCAACTGGGGACAGGAAACACCATATATTTT
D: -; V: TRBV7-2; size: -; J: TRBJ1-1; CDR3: CASTTRDNDMNTEAFF; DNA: TGTGCCAGCACCACCCGGGACAATGACATGAACACTGAAGCTTTCTTT
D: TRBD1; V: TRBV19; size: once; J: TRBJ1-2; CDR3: CASSMGTGIYGYTF; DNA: TGTGCCAGTAGTATGGGGACAGGAATCTATGGCTACACCTTC
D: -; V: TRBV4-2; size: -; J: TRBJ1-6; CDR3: CASSQEYRGNNSPLHF; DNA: TGTGCCAGCAGCCAAGAATATCGAGGGAATAATTCACCCCTCCACTTT
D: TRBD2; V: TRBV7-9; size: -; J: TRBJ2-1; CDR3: CASSLAGGHNEQFF; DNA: TGTGCCAGCAGCCTAGCGGGAGGGCACAATGAGCAGTTCTTC
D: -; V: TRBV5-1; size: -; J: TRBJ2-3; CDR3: CASSSTGGGDTQYF; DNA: TGCGCCAGCAGCTCCACCGGTGGGGGAGATACGCAGTATTTT
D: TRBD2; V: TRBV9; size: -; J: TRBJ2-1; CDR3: CASSRTSGEYNEQFF; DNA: TGTGCCAGCAGCCGGACTAGCGGGGAGTACAATGAGCAGTTCTTC
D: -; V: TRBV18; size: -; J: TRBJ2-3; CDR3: CASSPWTSTDTQYF; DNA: TGTGCCAGCTCACCCTGGACTAGCACAGATACGCAGTATTTT
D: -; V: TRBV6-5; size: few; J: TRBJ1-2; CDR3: CASSYSWDLENGYTF; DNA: TGTGCCAGCAGTTACTCCTGGGACCTAGAGAATGGCTACACCTTC
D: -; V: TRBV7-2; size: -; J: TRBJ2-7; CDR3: CASSLDWGHEQYF; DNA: TGTGCCAGCAGCCTCGACTGGGGTCACGAGCAGTACTTC